The clone carrying this T cell receptor beta chain came up once. Its specificity is unknown. These data come from a study of T cell responses to AZD1222 COVID-19 vaccine. Across the whole study: Pooling covered second doses at about 4 or about 12 weeks.

Study conclusions and caveats: Most donors were white British, females outnumbered males, and clonal diversity was possibly underestimated.

Sequencing used immunoSEQ multiplex PCR; TCRdb keeps in-frame clones, though not all of them. The sample has about 170,000 clones, 80% to 90% seen once; the top ten hold 6.5% to 8.5%. The V gene's germline CDR1 is SEHNR and CDR2 FQNEAQ (reference sequence). There are 13 residues in the CDR3. Trimming at V came to 3 bases and at J to 4 bases, leaving 0 bases not matched to a gene. The chain carries TRBV7-9 and TRBJ1-2; 9 nucleotides line up with TRBD1. This TCR was sampled from an adult in good health. Material: peripheral blood, obtained on day 0 of AZD1222 vaccination. This CDR3 reads CASSLTGGYGYTF. In DNA form, the CDR3 reads TGTGCCAGCAGCTTGACAGGGGGCTATGGCTACACCTTC.